This T cell receptor (beta chain) was observed in a study of cytotoxic CD8 clonotypes in ibrutinib-treated CLL. Study details: Patients attained approximately 25 partial and 2 complete responses; at median roughly 73 months, roughly 15 remained remitted while approximately 12 progressed. Study outcomes and limitations: The study found public clonotypes uncommon, contracting or stable on treatment.

Cryopreserved PBMCs were the source of 1.5 to 2.5 micrograms of genomic DNA, which went to TCR beta libraries. Assay: immunoSEQ multiplex PCR; the TCRdb copy retains only in-frame clones and omits some. The sample shows about 200,000 clones, more than 70% of them seen only once. Concerning this clone: The antigen remains undetermined.

The CDR3 runs 17 residues. The V gene's germline CDR1 is SGDLS and CDR2 YYNGEE. J lost 5 bases, V lost 4 bases, and 13 bases had no gene match. This chain connects TRBV9 to TRBJ2-3; the match to TRBD2 covers 10 bases. Sequencing used PBMCs, obtained after 12 months of ibrutinib treatment. The origin of this receptor is a human donor with chronic lymphocytic leukemia. The chain's CDR3 is CASSPHERGGFEDTQYF. Written as DNA, the CDR3 is TGTGCCAGCAGCCCCCACGAGCGGGGGGGGTTTGAAGATACGCAGTATTTT.